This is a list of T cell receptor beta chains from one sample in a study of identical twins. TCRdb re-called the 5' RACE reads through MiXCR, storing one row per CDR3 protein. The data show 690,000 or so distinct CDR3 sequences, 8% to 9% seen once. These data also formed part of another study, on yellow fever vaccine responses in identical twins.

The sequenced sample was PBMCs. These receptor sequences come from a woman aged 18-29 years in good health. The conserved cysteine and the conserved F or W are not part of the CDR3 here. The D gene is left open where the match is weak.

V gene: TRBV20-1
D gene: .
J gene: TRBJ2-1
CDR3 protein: SAPDYNEQF

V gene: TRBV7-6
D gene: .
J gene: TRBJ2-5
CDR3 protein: ASSLEALASKETQY

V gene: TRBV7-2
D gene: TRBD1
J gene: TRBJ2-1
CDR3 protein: ASKSGRGPNEQF

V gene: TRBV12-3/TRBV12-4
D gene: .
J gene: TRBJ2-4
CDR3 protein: ASSPPGELAKNIQY

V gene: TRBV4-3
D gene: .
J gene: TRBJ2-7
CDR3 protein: ASSQDWGSEQY

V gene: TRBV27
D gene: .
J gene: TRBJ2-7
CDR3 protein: AGLSSYEQY

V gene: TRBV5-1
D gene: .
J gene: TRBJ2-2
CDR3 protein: ASSPSRDTNTGELF

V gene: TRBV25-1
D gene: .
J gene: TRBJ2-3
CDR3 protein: ASSHPERHTDTQY

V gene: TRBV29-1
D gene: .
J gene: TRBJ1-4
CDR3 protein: SVLRRGSEKLF

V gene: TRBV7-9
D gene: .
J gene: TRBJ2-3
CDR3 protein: ASSLGDVATQY

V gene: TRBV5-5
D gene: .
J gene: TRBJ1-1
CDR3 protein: ASTFFSFTEAF

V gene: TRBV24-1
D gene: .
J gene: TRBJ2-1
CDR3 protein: ATSDRDREAGGPRHEQF

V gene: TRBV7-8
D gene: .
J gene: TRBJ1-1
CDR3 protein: ASSLMTEGTEAF

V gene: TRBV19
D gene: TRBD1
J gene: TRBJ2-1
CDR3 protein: ASSSGQENKEQF

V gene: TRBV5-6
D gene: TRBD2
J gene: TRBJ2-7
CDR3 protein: ASTSLTSGGYEQY

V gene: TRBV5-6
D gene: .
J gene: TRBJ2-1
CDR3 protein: ASSLAAAGVGGEQF

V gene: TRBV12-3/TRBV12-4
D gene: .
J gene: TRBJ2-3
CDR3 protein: ASSLRGSGADTQY

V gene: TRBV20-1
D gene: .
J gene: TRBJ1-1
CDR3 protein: SERQAVTEAF

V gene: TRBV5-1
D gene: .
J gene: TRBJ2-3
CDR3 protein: ASSSKSSSTDTQY

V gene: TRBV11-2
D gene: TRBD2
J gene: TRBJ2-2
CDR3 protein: ASSLRLGLAGNTGELF

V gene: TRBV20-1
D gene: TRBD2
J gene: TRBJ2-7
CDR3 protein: SARDPSGVLYEQY

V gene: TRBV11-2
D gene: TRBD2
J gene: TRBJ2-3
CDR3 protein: ASSLGTGTSPDTQY

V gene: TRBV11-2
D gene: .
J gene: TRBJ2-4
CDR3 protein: ASSSIGKTGLAKNIQY

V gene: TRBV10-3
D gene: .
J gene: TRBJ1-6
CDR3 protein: AISESALSSYNSPLH

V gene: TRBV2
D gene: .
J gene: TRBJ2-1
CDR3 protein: ASNPFLQGVSDTEQF

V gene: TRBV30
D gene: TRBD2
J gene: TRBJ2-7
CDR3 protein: AWRGGAGGPYEQY

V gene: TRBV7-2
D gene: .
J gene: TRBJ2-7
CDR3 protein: ASSLGGGTSYYEQY

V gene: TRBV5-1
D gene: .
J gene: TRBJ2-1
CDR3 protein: ASSSGAAVSEQF

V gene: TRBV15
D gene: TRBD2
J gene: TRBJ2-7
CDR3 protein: ATSRDWTSGSYEQY

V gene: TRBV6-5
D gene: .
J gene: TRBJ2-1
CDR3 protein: ASSYSGSAYNEQF

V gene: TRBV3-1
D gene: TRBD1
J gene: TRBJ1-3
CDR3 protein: ASSQDRGRGNTIY

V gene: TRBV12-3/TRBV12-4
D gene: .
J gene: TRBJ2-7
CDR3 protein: ASSPGIYEQY

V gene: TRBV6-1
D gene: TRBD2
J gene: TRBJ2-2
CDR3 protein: ASGQAGGYTGELF

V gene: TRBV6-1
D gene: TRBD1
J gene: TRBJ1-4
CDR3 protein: ASSAGQGAGEKLF

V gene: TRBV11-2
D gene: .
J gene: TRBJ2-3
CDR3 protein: ASSGGLRTDTQY

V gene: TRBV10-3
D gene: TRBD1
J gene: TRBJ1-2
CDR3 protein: AISESLGQGDYT

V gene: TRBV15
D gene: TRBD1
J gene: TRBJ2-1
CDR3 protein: ATKLGQGTYNEQF

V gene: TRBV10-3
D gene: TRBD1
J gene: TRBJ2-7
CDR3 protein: ASGARDSAYEQY

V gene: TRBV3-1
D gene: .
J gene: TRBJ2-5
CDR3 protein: ASSQGPGTPTGETQY

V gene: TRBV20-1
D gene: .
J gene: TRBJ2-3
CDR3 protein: SASGGIADTQY

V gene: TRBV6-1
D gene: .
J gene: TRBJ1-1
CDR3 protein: ASIGDMNTEAF

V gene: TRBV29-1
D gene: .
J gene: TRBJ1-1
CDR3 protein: SVDSGREAF

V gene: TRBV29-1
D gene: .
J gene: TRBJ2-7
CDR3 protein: SVEARVDEQY

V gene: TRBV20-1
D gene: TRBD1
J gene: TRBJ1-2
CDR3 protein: SALRLEDRGFNYGYT

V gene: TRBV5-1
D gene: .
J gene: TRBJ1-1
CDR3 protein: ASSLTRGGDTEAF

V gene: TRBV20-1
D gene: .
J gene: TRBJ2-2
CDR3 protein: SARHISEFLTGELF

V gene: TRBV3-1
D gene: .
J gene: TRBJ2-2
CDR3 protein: ASSQDSNSCCDTGELF

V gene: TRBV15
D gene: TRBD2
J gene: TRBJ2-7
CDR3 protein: ATSSGIPGLAGGPTYEQY

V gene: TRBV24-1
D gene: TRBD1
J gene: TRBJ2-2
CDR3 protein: ATSEPGGTGELF

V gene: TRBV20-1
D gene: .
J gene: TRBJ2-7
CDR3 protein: SARYRDGTYEQY

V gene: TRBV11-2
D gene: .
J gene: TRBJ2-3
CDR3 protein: ASSLPSDGTDTQY